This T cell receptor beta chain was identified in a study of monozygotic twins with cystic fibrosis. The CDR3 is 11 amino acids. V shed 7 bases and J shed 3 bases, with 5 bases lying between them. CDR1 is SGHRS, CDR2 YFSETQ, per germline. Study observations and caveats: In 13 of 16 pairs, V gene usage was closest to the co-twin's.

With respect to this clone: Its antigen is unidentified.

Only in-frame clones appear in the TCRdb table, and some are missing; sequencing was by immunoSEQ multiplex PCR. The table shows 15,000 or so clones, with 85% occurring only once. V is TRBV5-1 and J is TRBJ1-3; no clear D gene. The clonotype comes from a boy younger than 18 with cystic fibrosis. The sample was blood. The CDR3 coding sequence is TGCGCCAGCCAAAATGGAAACACCATATATTTT. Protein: CASQNGNTIYF.